This T cell receptor (beta chain) was recorded in a study of response to subunit inactivated influenza vaccine. Overall study results and limits: It was the authors' suggestion that each seasonal influenza vaccination recruits few new T cells.

TCRdb processed the RT-PCR reads anew with MiXCR; each CDR3 protein has one entry. The repertoire holds roughly 500,000 distinct CDR3 sequences, with 16% as singletons. This clonotype was detected only a few times. What it binds is not known. CDR3 length equals 15 residues. Looked up from germline, CDR1 is SQVTM and CDR2 is ANQGSEA. The V gene lost 4 bases and the J gene lost 0 bases, with 14 bases spanning the gap. J is TRBJ2-3 and V is TRBV29-1; D tentatively reads TRBD1 or TRBD2 (7 bases each). The specimen comprised CD4+ T cells sorted from PBMCs, sampled around 2 years after vaccination. The TCR was taken from a man aged 50-75 years who received an inactivated influenza vaccine. The CDR3, as DNA: TGCAGCGTTGTGGGGGGGACAGCGAGCACAGATACGCAGTATTTT. This sequence encodes CSVVGGTASTDTQYF.